This TCR beta chain was retrieved from a study of cytomegalovirus exposure and HLA in healthy donors (dated by TCRdb to 2015 to 2018). Concerning the study at large: The 650 to 800 repertoires of the first cohort and the roughly 120 validation repertoires were produced on the same platform, according to a later analysis. To predict cytomegalovirus infection status, the study combined high-throughput TCR immunosequencing, statistical association of individual TCRs with disease status, and machine learning. Along with the approximately 700-subject first cohort, a separate validation cohort of approximately 110 different subjects was used. The study was designed to test whether signatures of past pathogen exposure could be identified by cataloging public T cell receptors.

With regard to this clone: This clone's antigen is unknown. It has no much larger one-base neighbor in the sample; base qualities were not kept.

Trimming costs V 9 bases and J 0 bases, and their ends lie 15 bases apart. CDR1 and CDR2 are drawn from the germline V gene: ENHRY, SYGVKD. From the cysteine up to the phenylalanine, the CDR3 has a length of 15 residues. Only the CDR3 region is kept as DNA, spanning 45 bases read in frame from base 1. Findings and caveats that apply to the study as a whole: A few of the identified cytomegalovirus-associated TCR beta chains were confirmed in vitro to be specific for cytomegalovirus antigens. While some public TCRs were present in many individuals, most TCR sequences turned up only very rarely across donors. A total of fewer than 200 TCR beta chains were listed by the study as associated with cytomegalovirus. The classifier was reported to diagnose cytomegalovirus status with high specificity and sensitivity in both the original cohort and the validation cohort. The authors suggested that the approach could potentially be generalized to other disease states and immunological phenotypes. Subsequent analysis determined that TCRs grouped into clusters in the first cohort also showed a tendency toward co-occurrence across the 120 validation repertoires, and 90% to 95% of cluster scores exceeded 0. All 120 or so repertoires were used to score co-occurrence in the validation cohort in a later analysis, because that analysis had no HLA typing for the cohort.

Donors formed part of the validation cohort, which comprised about 130 subjects and was distinct from the first cohort of roughly 600 subjects. To prepare the library, the immunoSEQ multiplex PCR assay was applied. In the source study's methods: To diagnose cytomegalovirus status from the catalog of TCR beta chain sequences, a statistical classification framework was built. TCRdb carries this immuneACCESS record with in-frame sequences only. Its versions omit some clonotypes, under half of them owing to an unresolved V gene in the studies checked, with the rest unexplained. V and J calls and clone size are given by that table; D and trimming were obtained from the DNA. In all, the sample holds 150,000 to 180,000 clones, and around 84% of those were seen once. The top ten clones comprise about 2.2% of the sample.

Sequenced material: PBMCs. The sequence was collected from a human donor in good health. This chain joins TRBV10-3 to TRBJ2-1, and TRBD1 may be the D gene, going by 6 matching bases. The nucleotides read TGTGCCATTTCCCGGGACACAAGCTCCTACAATGAGCAGTTCTTC. Its protein product is CAISRDTSSYNEQFF.